Below are 28 T cell receptor beta chains sequenced from a single sample in a study of CD8+ T cells in alopecia areata. Following extraction, RNA underwent reverse transcription to cDNA, which served as the sequencing template. This table comes from immunoSEQ multiplex PCR, and its TCRdb copy is limited to in-frame clones, with some not included. The sample records 100,000 to 130,000 clones, roughly 89% being singletons. Treatment specified: oral pan-JAK inhibitor, 5-10 mg twice daily. The sequences come from CD8+ T cells sorted from blood, collected at week 24, from a patient treated with tofacitinib. These receptor sequences come from a human donor with alopecia areata.

This clone has more than one count but fewer than ten. The V and J genes are TRBV4-1 and TRBJ2-7, with TRBD1 as a possible D gene (7 bases). CDR1 is MGHRA, CDR2 YSYEKL, per germline. The CDR3 is 14 amino acids. Trimming took off 3 bases at V and 6 bases at J, with 15 bases between the two ends. The CDR3 DNA follows: TGCGCCAGCAGCCACTACCAGGGGGACTCCGAGCAGTACTTC. Amino acid sequence: CASSHYQGDSEQYF.

The V call is TRBV7-9, the J call TRBJ1-1, with a possible D match to TRBD1 (5 bases). The germline V and J ends were trimmed by 3 bases and 4 bases, with 15 bases remaining between them. Germline V gives CDR1 SEHNR, CDR2 FQNEAQ (reference sequence). The CDR3 covers 15 residues. In nucleotides, the CDR3 is TGTGCCAGCAGCTTCGGTGGGGGATGGGGCACTGAAGCTTTCTTT. Translation: CASSFGGGWGTEAFF.

The CDR3 DNA reads as TGTGCCAGCAGTTTATCGGGCGGGAACCCCTACGAGCAGTACTTC. This sequence encodes CASSLSGGNPYEQYF. The chain uses TRBV27 and TRBJ2-7, with D perhaps TRBD2 (6 bases). V was cut by 0 bases and J by 2 bases, with 11 bases left in between. The CDR3 runs 15 residues. CDR1 and CDR2 (germline): MNHEY, SMNVEV (reference sequence).

The rearrangement joins TRBV30 to TRBJ2-7, with 8 bases fitting TRBD1. There are 13 residues in the CDR3. V lost 2 bases to trimming and J lost 5 bases; unmatched junction nucleotides: 5. Germline V lookup: CDR1 GTSNPN, CDR2 SVGIG (reference sequence). Here the CDR3 DNA reads TGTGCCTGGAGTCTTTACAGGGGGGACGAGCAGTACTTC. This gives the protein CAWSLYRGDEQYF. The full variable domain, rest sourced from reference TRBV30 and TRBJ2-7, is SQTIHQWPATLVQPVGSPLSLECTVEGTSNPNLYWYRQAAGRGLQLLFYSVGIGQISSEVPQNLSASRPQDRQFILSSKKLLLSDSGFYLCAWSLYRGDEQYFGPGTRLTVT.

The chain joins TRBV9 to TRBJ2-3, with D perhaps TRBD1 (5 bases). CDR3 size: 16 residues. Trimming took off 8 bases at V and 2 bases at J, with 21 bases between the two ends. Germline lookup yields CDR1 SGDLS and CDR2 YYNGEE. CDR3 sequence reads: CASSKFRDFYTDTQYF. For the CDR3, the DNA is TGTGCCAGTAGTAAATTCAGGGATTTCTACACAGATACGCAGTATTTT.

The count of this clone is one. The chain links TRBV6-1 to TRBJ1-1, with TRBD1 as a possible D gene (5 bases). The CDR3 totals 12 residues. Trimming stripped 8 bases from V and 3 bases from J, with 10 bases between. Germline loops: CDR1 MNHNS, CDR2 SASEGT. The CDR3, as DNA: TGTGCCAGCGGGAGACAGTACACTGAAGCTTTCTTT. Amino acids: CASGRQYTEAFF.

The V gene is TRBV7-9, the J gene TRBJ2-1, with D unresolved. The CDR3 contains 13 residues. The germline gives CDR1 SEHNR, CDR2 FQNEAQ (reference sequence). Deletions cut 5 bases from V and 4 bases from J, with 9 bases between. The CDR3 loop is CASSQDGYNEQFF. CDR3 sequence (DNA): TGTGCCAGCAGCCAGGACGGGTACAATGAGCAGTTCTTC. Using reference TRBV7-9 and TRBJ2-1 for the parts outside the CDR3, the full variable domain is DTGVSQNPRHKITKRGQNVTFRCDPISEHNRLYWYRQTLGQGPEFLTYFQNEAQLEKSRLLSDRFSAERPKGSFSTLEIQRTEQGDSAMYLCASSQDGYNEQFFGPGTRLTVL.

This clone showed up just a few times. V and J are TRBV4-1 and TRBJ1-6; the D gene is possibly TRBD1 (6 bases). Germline loops: CDR1 MGHRA, CDR2 YSYEKL. The CDR3 runs 14 residues. Trimming took off 5 bases at V and 8 bases at J, with 13 bases between the two ends. The CDR3 DNA sequence: TGCGCCAGCAGCGCCCCCGGGACATATTCACCCCTCCACTTT. Translated, it gives CASSAPGTYSPLHF.

The chain couples TRBV12-5 to TRBJ1-2, with a possible D match to TRBD1 (6 bases). Per germline, CDR1 LGHNT and CDR2 FRNRAP. Trimming took off 0 bases at V and 1 base at J, with 12 bases between the two ends. The CDR3 is made up of 16 amino acids. The CDR3, as DNA: TGTGCTAGTGGTTTGGTACCCACAGGGCGTAACTATGGCTACACCTTC. Translated, it gives CASGLVPTGRNYGYTF. Full variable domain (missing parts from reference TRBV12-5 and TRBJ1-2): DARVTQTPRHKVTEMGQEVTMRCQPILGHNTVFWYRQTMMQGLELLAYFRNRAPLDDSGMPKDRFSAEMPDATLATLKIQPSEPRDSAVYFCASGLVPTGRNYGYTFGSGTRLTVV.

The CDR3 nucleotides are TGTGCCAGCAGCCCCTGGGGCGGGGTAGCAGATACGCAGTATTTT. Translation: CASSPWGGVADTQYF. The J gene is TRBJ2-3, the V gene TRBV7-2; D might be TRBD2 (6 bases). The V gene's germline CDR1 is SGHTA and CDR2 FQGNSA. With 5 bases removed from V and 4 bases from J, the gap between germline ends came to 16 bases. The CDR3 extends over 15 amino acids.

The chain couples TRBV28 to TRBJ2-6, with D uncertain. The CDR3 runs to 16 residues. The ends were cut back, 3 bases at V and 0 bases at J, with 9 bases in the middle. Germline CDR1 MDHEN, CDR2 SYDVKM. The CDR3 DNA reads TGTGCCAGCAGTTTTAGGTCAGTCTCTGGGGCCAACGTCCTGACTTTC. This codes for CASSFRSVSGANVLTF.

The chain couples TRBV4-3 to TRBJ2-7, with no clear D. CDR3 length equals 15 residues. The germline gives CDR1 LGHNA, CDR2 YSLEER. Trimming took 1 base from V and 0 from J, leaving 10 bases between them. CDR3 in amino acids: CASSQGAANSYEQYF. The CDR3 DNA sequence: TGCGCCAGCAGCCAAGGGGCAGCAAACTCCTACGAGCAGTACTTC.

J is TRBJ2-3 and V is TRBV4-1, with D perhaps matching TRBD2 (5 bases). Deletions cut 4 bases from V and 0 bases from J, with 8 bases between. Per germline, CDR1 MGHRA and CDR2 YSYEKL. The CDR3 totals 14 residues. CDR3 residues: CASSPRTSTDTQYF. For the CDR3, the DNA is TGCGCCAGCAGCCCTCGGACTAGCACAGATACGCAGTATTTT.

The gene calls are TRBV7-2 and TRBJ2-2, with 7 positions matching TRBD1. V lost 5 bases to trimming and J lost 4 bases; unmatched junction nucleotides: 7. Germline CDR1 and CDR2: SGHTA and FQGNSA. The CDR3 consists of 15 residues. The CDR3 protein is CASSDRQGGTGELFF. For the CDR3, the DNA is TGTGCCAGCAGCGACCGACAGGGTGGCACCGGGGAGCTGTTTTTT.

This clone has just one count. The chain has TRBV5-4 and TRBJ2-6; perhaps TRBD1 as D (5 bases). In germline, CDR1 is SGHNT, CDR2 YYREEE (reference sequence). Trimming removed 2 bases from V and 1 base from J, with 7 bases in between. CDR3 length equals 15 residues. CDR3 residues: CASSFQGSGANVLTF. In nucleotides, the CDR3 is TGTGCCAGCAGCTTCCAGGGATCTGGGGCCAACGTCCTGACTTTC.

The chain uses TRBV10-3 and TRBJ2-7, with D uncertain. The V gene lost 3 bases and the J gene lost 0 bases, with 9 bases spanning the gap. The CDR3 runs to 14 residues. The germline V gene has CDR1 ENHRY and CDR2 SYGVKD. This CDR3 is CAISDPDGSYEQYF. The CDR3 DNA reads as TGTGCCATCAGTGACCCGGACGGCTCCTACGAGCAGTACTTC.

The V gene is TRBV11-2, the J gene TRBJ2-7; D is uncertain. V lost 0 bases to trimming and J lost 1 base, with 4 bases between them. The CDR3 loop spans 13 amino acids. Germline-derived CDR1 and CDR2 are SGHAT and FQNNGV. CDR3 loop: CASSLEGSYEQYF. CDR3 DNA: TGTGCCAGCAGCTTAGAAGGATCCTACGAGCAGTACTTC.

This clone was detected a few times. This chain uses TRBV29-1 with TRBJ1-4; tentative D call: TRBD1 (6 bases). CDR3 length: 13 amino acids. Germline values: CDR1 SQVTM, CDR2 ANQGSEA. Trimming removed 4 bases from V and 7 bases from J, with 13 bases in between. The CDR3: CSVVTGSSEKLFF. The CDR3 DNA sequence: TGCAGCGTTGTTACAGGGAGTAGTGAAAAACTGTTTTTT.

The chain recombines TRBV6-5 with TRBJ1-1; D unclear. This CDR3 is built from 13 residues. Trimming stripped 5 bases from V and 4 bases from J, with 11 bases between. The V gene's germline CDR1 is MNHEY and CDR2 SVGAGI. DNA for the CDR3: TGTGCCAGCAGTAAGTCCTTTCTCACTGAAGCTTTCTTT. As protein: CASSKSFLTEAFF.

The chain employs TRBV28 and TRBJ2-1, with D possibly called TRBD1 or TRBD2 (5 bases each). CDR1 MDHEN and CDR2 SYDVKM come from the germline V gene. V was trimmed by 4 bases and J by 5 bases, leaving 18 bases between them. The CDR3 sequence is 16 residues long. CDR3 sequence: CASSSPPGARDNEQFF. DNA of the CDR3: TGTGCCAGCAGTTCACCCCCCGGGGCCAGGGACAATGAGCAGTTCTTC.

The V gene is TRBV5-4, the J gene TRBJ2-5; weak D call: TRBD1 (5 bases). CDR3 size: 14 residues. The germline V gene has CDR1 SGHNT and CDR2 YYREEE (reference sequence). V shed 4 bases and J shed 0 bases, with 10 bases lying between them. The CDR3 loop is CASSQGLYQETQYF. DNA for the CDR3: TGTGCCAGCAGCCAGGGCCTGTACCAAGAGACCCAGTACTTC.

Of note for this clone: The same CDR3 arises from other DNA sequences in this sample as well. The chain is built from TRBV6-5 and TRBJ2-3; D may be TRBD1 (5 bases). V gave up 5 bases and J gave up 6 bases, with 12 bases separating them. The CDR3 length is 13 residues. Germline CDR1 MNHEY, CDR2 SVGAGI. The CDR3 DNA reads as TGTGCCAGCAGTCCAGGGTTTTCTGATACGCAGTATTTT. It yields the protein CASSPGFSDTQYF.

There are a few counts of this clone. The chain has TRBV13 and TRBJ2-1, with a weak D call TRBD2 (5 bases). In germline, CDR1 is PRHDT, CDR2 FYEKMQ (reference sequence). Trimming left V 8 bases short and J 10 bases short, with 15 bases between. The CDR3 totals 12 residues. CDR3 amino acids: CASFGPPGEQFF. The CDR3 DNA sequence: TGTGCCAGCTTTGGGCCGCCGGGAGAGCAGTTCTTC.

This clone was seen once. The rearrangement joins TRBV5-1 to TRBJ2-1; no reliable D call. V lost 2 bases, J lost 6 bases, and 21 bases lay in between. CDR1 and CDR2 (germline): SGHRS, YFSETQ. The CDR3 runs 17 residues. The CDR3: CASSLRLPPRFGNEQFF. The CDR3 bases are TGCGCCAGCAGCTTACGCCTTCCCCCTCGATTCGGCAATGAGCAGTTCTTC. Full variable domain (remainder filled in from reference TRBV5-1 and TRBJ2-1): KAGVTQTPRYLIKTRGQQVTLSCSPISGHRSVSWYQQTPGQGLQFLFEYFSETQRNKGNFPGRFSGRQFSNSRSEMNVSTLELGDSALYLCASSLRLPPRFGNEQFFGPGTRLTVL.

The chain combines TRBV4-1 with TRBJ2-7, with D perhaps TRBD2 (5 bases). Per germline, CDR1 MGHRA and CDR2 YSYEKL. This CDR3 has 14 residues. Trimming left V 4 bases short and J 6 bases short, with 16 bases between. For the CDR3, the DNA is TGCGCCAGCAGCCCTGGGGAGTTCGCCGGCGAGCAGTACTTC. Amino acids: CASSPGEFAGEQYF.

The rearrangement links TRBV7-9 to TRBJ1-2; D possibly corresponds to TRBD1 (5 bases). The CDR3 spans 14 residues. V lost 5 bases and J 4 bases, leaving 14 bases between the germline ends. Germline CDR1 reads SEHNR; CDR2 reads FQNEAQ (reference sequence). The CDR3 coding sequence is TGTGCCAGCAGCCTACGGCGACAGCCCTATGGCTACACCTTC. It yields the protein CASSLRRQPYGYTF.

The chain is built from TRBV29-1 and TRBJ1-4; TRBD1 agrees at 7 bases. J was trimmed by 2 bases and V by 4 bases; bases with no gene match: 19. Germline CDR1 and CDR2: SQVTM and ANQGSEA. This CDR3 is built from 19 residues. CDR3 sequence: CSVGSTGPPSMGTNEKLFF. Here the CDR3 DNA reads TGCAGCGTTGGATCGACAGGGCCGCCTTCTATGGGGACTAATGAAAAACTGTTTTTT.

This chain uses TRBV11-1 with TRBJ1-1, with unresolved D. The CDR3 is 14 residues long. V lost 1 base and J 4 bases, leaving 10 bases between the germline ends. Germline lookup yields CDR1 SGHAT and CDR2 FQDESV (reference sequence). Here the CDR3 reads CASSLDLFGTEAFF. The CDR3 DNA reads TGTGCCAGCAGCTTAGACCTTTTCGGCACTGAAGCTTTCTTT.